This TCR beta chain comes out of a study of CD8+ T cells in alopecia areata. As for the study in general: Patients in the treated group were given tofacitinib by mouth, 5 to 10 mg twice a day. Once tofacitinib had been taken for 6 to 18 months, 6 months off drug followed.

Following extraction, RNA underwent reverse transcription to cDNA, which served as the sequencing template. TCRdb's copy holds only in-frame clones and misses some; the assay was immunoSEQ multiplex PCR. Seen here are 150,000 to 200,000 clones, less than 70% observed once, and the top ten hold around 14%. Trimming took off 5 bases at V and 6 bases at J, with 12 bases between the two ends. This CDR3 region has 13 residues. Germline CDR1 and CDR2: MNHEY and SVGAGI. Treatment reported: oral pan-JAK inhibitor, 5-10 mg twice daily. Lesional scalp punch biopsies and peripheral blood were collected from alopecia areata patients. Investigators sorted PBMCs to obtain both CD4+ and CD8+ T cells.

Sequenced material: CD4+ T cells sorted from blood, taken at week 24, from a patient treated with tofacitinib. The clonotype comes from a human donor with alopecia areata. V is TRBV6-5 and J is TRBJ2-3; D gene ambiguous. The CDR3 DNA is TGTGCCAGCAGTGAAGGCGTCTGGGATACGCAGTATTTT. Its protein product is CASSEGVWDTQYF.